One and the same sample provided the 23 T cell receptor beta chains below, sequenced in a study of blood T cells in healthy people across ages. Primers used in a second PCR of roughly 6 to 11 cycles were a sample-barcoded 5' primer and a J-beta primer mix. TCRdb re-analysed the 5' RACE reads in MiXCR, keeping a single row per CDR3 protein. Counted here are some 1.7 million distinct CDR3 sequences, 28% occurring once; the ten biggest clones make up 7.7%. What was sequenced was blood. These TCRs come from a woman in her twenties or thirties in good health.

The chain combines TRBV4-1 with TRBJ2-7, with TRBD1 identical over 10 bases. J lost 5 bases, V lost 0 bases, and 10 bases had no gene match. This CDR3 is 17 amino acids long. The germline CDR1 and CDR2 sequences are MGHRA and YSYEKL. CDR3 loop: CASSQDKGQGLRHEQYF. CDR3 bases: TGCGCCAGCAGCCAAGATAAGGGACAGGGGCTTCGGCACGAGCAGTACTTC.

Points on this clonotype: The CDR3 carries no conserved terminal phenylalanine or tryptophan, so it likely arises from a read error. This chain connects TRBV20-1 to TRBJ1-2; possibly TRBD1 for D (6 bases). V lost 6 bases, J lost 8 bases, and 16 bases lay in between. The CDR3 is made up of 12 amino acids. CDR1 and CDR2 from the germline V gene are DFQATT and SNEGSKA (reference sequence). In DNA form, the CDR3 reads TGCAGTGCGACAACAGGGAATCAGGGCTACACCGTC. It encodes CSATTGNQGYTV.

The chain recombines TRBV12-3 or TRBV12-4 with TRBJ1-2; D gene ambiguous. The CDR3 has 14 residues. V lost 5 bases, J lost 3 bases, and 13 bases lay in between. CDR3 amino acids: CASSGQRGYYGYTF. The CDR3 DNA sequence: TGTGCCAGCAGTGGTCAACGGGGATACTATGGCTACACCTTC.

The chain uses TRBV27 and TRBJ2-1, with D possibly matching TRBD2 (7 bases). CDR3 size: 16 residues. Per germline, CDR1 MNHEY and CDR2 SMNVEV (reference sequence). The V end lost 8 bases, the J end lost 10 bases, and 27 bases lay between the germline ends. CDR3 sequence (DNA): TGTGCCAGCGGCCTCGTAGGGGGGAGGGGAACCTGGGAGCAGTTCTTC. The encoded protein is CASGLVGGRGTWEQFF.

This clonotype is a singleton in its sample. This chain connects TRBV5-1 to TRBJ1-1; a weak D match, TRBD1 (5 bases). This CDR3 comprises 14 residues. Germline V gene data show CDR1 as SGHRS and CDR2 as YFSETQ. Trimming took 0 bases from V and 6 from J, leaving 12 bases between them. CDR3 protein: CASSLEQGVPEAFF. Here the CDR3 DNA reads TGCGCCAGCAGCTTGGAGCAGGGAGTCCCTGAAGCTTTCTTT.

This clonotype was observed many times. The V and J genes are TRBV29-1 and TRBJ1-2, with D unresolved. V lost 5 bases, J lost 6 bases, and 10 bases lay in between. Germline-derived CDR1 and CDR2 are SQVTM and ANQGSEA. This CDR3 contains 11 residues. The CDR3 region has the DNA TGCAGCGTTTTCCAAGCGGATGGCTACACCTTC. Amino acid sequence: CSVFQADGYTF.

This clonotype was detected a few times. The gene calls are TRBV7-9 and TRBJ2-6; TRBD1 agrees at 7 bases. The CDR3 sequence is 16 residues long. CDR1 SEHNR and CDR2 FQNEAQ come from the germline V gene (reference sequence). V was pared by 5 bases and J by 2 bases, with 6 bases of the junction left unmatched. The CDR3 nucleotides read TGTGCCAGCAGCGAAGCCGACAGGGCTGGGGCCAACGTCCTGACTTTC. Translation: CASSEADRAGANVLTF.

This clonotype has only one observation. One end of the junction fails to match germline, which may point to a read error. The V and J genes are TRBV29-1 and TRBJ1-1; D is uncertain. CDR3 length: 13 residues. Germline V gene sequence: CDR1 SQVTM, CDR2 ANQGSEA. The CDR3 protein is CSVVSERNTGAFF. CDR3 nucleotide sequence: TGCAGCGTTGTGAGTGAAAGGAACACTGGAGCTTTCTTT.

J is TRBJ2-3 and V is TRBV24-1; D uncertain. The V end was cut by 2 bases, the J end by 1 base, with 3 bases between. The CDR3 sequence is 13 residues long. The germline V gene has CDR1 KGHDR and CDR2 SFDVKD. The CDR3 region is CATSDYGTDTQYF. Here the CDR3 DNA reads TGTGCCACCAGTGATTACGGCACAGATACGCAGTATTTT.

This clonotype was recorded once. The J gene is TRBJ2-1, the V gene TRBV7-8; TRBD1 matches at 7 bases. Germline V gene sequence: CDR1 SGHVS, CDR2 FQNEAQ. With V trimmed by 5 bases and J by 0 bases, 7 bases remained unmatched. The CDR3 is 16 amino acids. The CDR3 is CASSPQTGNSYNEQFF. The CDR3 DNA reads TGTGCCAGCAGCCCACAGACAGGGAACTCCTACAATGAGCAGTTCTTC. Full variable domain (missing parts from reference TRBV7-8 and TRBJ2-1): GAGVSQSPRYKVAKRGQDVALRCDPISGHVSLFWYQQALGQGPEFLTYFQNEAQLDKSGLPSDRFFAERPEGSVSTLKIQRTQQEDSAVYLCASSPQTGNSYNEQFFGPGTRLTVL.

Turning to this clonotype: A much larger clone sits a single nucleotide away, making a read error possible. V and J are TRBV20-1 and TRBJ1-1; D is unresolved. This CDR3 has 13 residues. Germline values: CDR1 DFQATT, CDR2 SNEGSKA (reference sequence). Trimming shortened V by 3 bases and J by 6 bases, and 14 bases separated the two germline ends. CDR3 residues: CSASRGTGAEAFF. The CDR3 DNA follows: TGCAGTGCTAGTCGAGGTACCGGCGCTGAAGCTTTCTTT.

This chain uses TRBV6-5 with TRBJ1-2; maybe TRBD1 (5 bases). The CDR3 is 16 residues long. With 0 bases removed from V and 4 bases from J, the gap between germline ends came to 15 bases. The V gene's germline CDR1 is MNHEY and CDR2 SVGAGI. The CDR3 spells CASSYSGQGYGYGYTF. CDR3 sequence (DNA): TGTGCCAGCAGTTACTCGGGGCAGGGCTACGGCTATGGCTACACCTTC.

This clonotype was picked up many times. The rearrangement joins TRBV7-3 to TRBJ2-1; possibly TRBD2 for D (6 bases). This CDR3 is built from 15 residues. Germline CDR1 and CDR2: SGHTA and FQGTGA. Trimming pared 3 bases from V and 8 bases from J, leaving 17 bases between. The CDR3 loop is CASSLFGTPSDEQFF. The CDR3 coding sequence is TGTGCCAGCAGCTTGTTCGGGACTCCCTCCGATGAGCAGTTCTTC.

In this sample, this clonotype turned up many times. The CDR3 sequence is CASSADINRAGGYTF. DNA for the CDR3: TGTGCCAGCAGCGCCGACATTAACCGGGCGGGAGGCTACACCTTC. The chain joins TRBV9 to TRBJ1-2; D remains unclear. This CDR3 comprises 15 residues. CDR1 and CDR2 (germline): SGDLS, YYNGEE. With 3 bases removed from V and 8 bases from J, the gap between germline ends came to 20 bases.

This chain uses TRBV11-2 with TRBJ2-1, with TRBD2 identical over 8 bases. The CDR3 is made up of 17 amino acids. V was clipped by 5 bases and J by 0 bases; unmatched bases: 9. Germline CDR1 is SGHAT and CDR2 is FQNNGV. The DNA for the CDR3 is TGTGCCAGCAGCGTTAATAGCGGGACCATCTCCTACAATGAGCAGTTCTTC. Encoded protein: CASSVNSGTISYNEQFF.

This clonotype was counted ten times or more. The chain couples TRBV3-1 to TRBJ2-1; TRBD2 aligns across 13 bases. V lost 8 bases and J lost 9; bases outside the gene matches: 7. Germline-derived CDR1 and CDR2 are LGHDT and YNNKEL (reference sequence). The CDR3 is 14 residues long. The CDR3 sequence: CASGRLAGGGEQFF. CDR3 in DNA: TGTGCCAGCGGCAGACTAGCGGGGGGCGGTGAGCAGTTCTTC.

Of note for this clonotype: A read error may account for a junction end that differs from germline. This chain links TRBV7-2 with TRBJ2-7, with 8 bases identical to TRBD1. CDR3 size: 15 residues. In germline, CDR1 is SGHTA, CDR2 FQGNSA. CDR3 DNA: TGTGCCGGCAGCTTAGTGGACAGGGTCGGCGCCGAGCAGTACTTC. It specifies CAGSLVDRVGAEQYF.

The table lists this clonotype with many counts. The J gene is TRBJ2-4, the V gene TRBV20-1; no firm D call. The CDR3 runs to 12 residues. V lost 5 bases, J lost 8 bases, and 13 bases lay in between. CDR1 and CDR2 (germline): DFQATT, SNEGSKA (reference sequence). CDR3 coding DNA: TGCAGTGCTCTCCGACCAAATGACATTCAGTACTTC. Its translation: CSALRPNDIQYF.

This clonotype was seen a handful of times. The rearrangement links TRBV20-1 to TRBJ2-3; D not certain. V was trimmed by 0 bases and J by 3 bases, leaving 13 bases between them. This CDR3 contains 15 residues. The germline V gene has CDR1 DFQATT and CDR2 SNEGSKA (reference sequence). CDR3 bases: TGCAGTGCTAGAGATCCCCAAGCTGGTACAGATACGCAGTATTTT. It is translated as CSARDPQAGTDTQYF.

This clonotype has only a few counts. V gene TRBV20-1 combines with J gene TRBJ1-3; the D is unclear. This CDR3 has 13 residues. Germline CDR1 and CDR2: DFQATT and SNEGSKA (reference sequence). The V end lost 4 bases, the J end lost 0 bases, and 7 bases lay between the germline ends. This CDR3 is CSATRGSGNTIYF. CDR3 in DNA: TGCAGTGCTACCCGCGGCTCTGGAAACACCATATATTTT.

CDR3 DNA sequence: TGTGCCAGCAGCTTCGGCGGACGAGCGGGACACACAGATACGCAGTATTTT. The encoded protein is CASSFGGRAGHTDTQYF. The V gene is TRBV7-2, the J gene TRBJ2-3; D might be TRBD2 (7 bases). From germline, CDR1 is SGHTA and CDR2 FQGNSA. This CDR3 contains 17 residues. The V end lost 3 bases, the J end lost 2 bases, and 18 bases lay between the germline ends.

This clonotype has a count of ten or more. The chain links TRBV30 to TRBJ1-1; possible D gene TRBD1, 6 bases. Germline V gene sequence: CDR1 GTSNPN, CDR2 SVGIG (reference sequence). V shed 3 bases and J shed 1 base, with 15 bases lying between them. The CDR3 contains 15 residues. The CDR3 is CAWRLSDRKNTEAFF. In nucleotides, the CDR3 is TGTGCCTGGAGGCTATCCGACAGGAAGAACACTGAAGCTTTCTTT.

The chain is built from TRBV29-1 and TRBJ2-3; D gene unclear. Trimming removed 2 bases from V and 2 bases from J, with 5 bases in between. Germline V gene data show CDR1 as SQVTM and CDR2 as ANQGSEA. The CDR3 spans 12 residues. CDR3: CSVELVTDTQYF. The DNA of the CDR3 is TGCAGCGTTGAACTCGTCACAGATACGCAGTATTTT.